This TCR beta chain was found in a study of cytomegalovirus exposure and HLA in healthy donors. The study's findings and limits: Most subjects had HLA-A and HLA-B alleles reportedly predicted accurately by TCR beta sequences. Productive rates of about 87% or about 30% were seen for most TCR beta V segments in an earlier analysis. Among the sequence variants, a highly shared cluster was likely an artifact of sequencing. Apparent HLA restriction characterized most CMV-associated TCR beta chains in a later analysis.

Regarding this clone: Its antigen is unknown.

Germline V gene lookup returns CDR1 MDHEN and CDR2 SYDVKM. With 5 bases removed from V and 7 bases from J, the gap between germline ends came to 15 bases. The CDR3 contains 14 residues. PCR amplification relied on 60 Vbeta primers (plus 13 Jbeta primers). Produced via immunoSEQ multiplex PCR; TCRdb's table is partial and in-frame only. The ten most abundant clones cover around 3.8% of a sample with around 39,000 clones. This TCR derives from a male donor in good health and CMV-seronegative. The rearrangement joins TRBV28 to TRBJ1-5; maybe TRBD1 (6 bases). Specimen: PBMCs. CDR3 residues: CASSIGGVGQPQHF. The CDR3 DNA reads as TGTGCCAGCAGTATAGGGGGGGTGGGGCAGCCCCAGCATTTT.